This T cell receptor beta chain was obtained from a study of tumor-infiltrating lymphocytes in oesophageal squamous cell carcinoma. TCRdb re-analysed the PCR reads in MiXCR, keeping a single row per CDR3 protein. The sample carries approximately 18,000 distinct CDR3 sequences, 30% to 50% recorded once. This clonotype was observed at least ten times. The CDR3 runs to 15 residues. V lost 6 bases to trimming and J lost 6 bases, with 17 bases between them. The sequence derives from a male donor with esophageal squamous cell carcinoma. This chain links TRBV12-3 or TRBV12-4 with TRBJ2-2; D is perhaps TRBD2 (6 bases). Sequencing was performed on blood. CDR3 in DNA: TGTGCCAGCAGAGCGACGGCCTGGGGGGCCGGGGAGCTGTTTTTT. This encodes CASRATAWGAGELFF.